The 29 T cell receptor beta chains below come from one sample, sequenced in a study of OX40 agonist ivuxolimab in advanced cancers. The assay was immunoSEQ multiplex PCR, and TCRdb's table has in-frame clones only and misses some. The sample includes 35,000 to 45,000 clones, about nine tenths of them seen just once. Sequenced here: CD4+ or CD8+ T cells sorted from blood, sampled in a trial of the OX40 agonist ivuxolimab. The receptor set was obtained from an adult with an advanced solid tumor such as melanoma, head and neck, liver or kidney cancer.

This clone was seen a single time. The CDR3 coding sequence is TGTGCCAGCAGCTCCCTAGGACTAGCGGTAGATACGCAGTATTTT. Protein sequence: CASSSLGLAVDTQYF. The rearrangement uses TRBV7-3 and TRBJ2-3, with 10 bases that match TRBD2. Germline V CDR1 and CDR2: SGHTA, FQGTGA. The ends lost 4 bases at V and 5 bases at J; junction bases unmatched: 6. This CDR3 contains 15 residues.

The rearrangement uses TRBV5-1 and TRBJ1-2; D unresolved. CDR1 SGHRS and CDR2 YFSETQ come from the germline V gene. Deletions cut 0 bases from V and 2 bases from J, with 8 bases between. CDR3 length equals 14 residues. The CDR3 sequence is CASSLVSVNYGYTF. In nucleotides, the CDR3 is TGCGCCAGCAGCTTGGTTTCGGTAAACTATGGCTACACCTTC.

The chain has TRBV5-1 and TRBJ2-2; D gene unclear. Germline CDR1 SGHRS, CDR2 YFSETQ. Trimming left V 0 bases short and J 5 bases short, with 2 bases between. The CDR3 totals 12 residues. CDR3 in amino acids: CASSLATGELFF. The DNA of the CDR3 is TGCGCCAGCAGCTTGGCTACCGGGGAGCTGTTTTTT.

The rearrangement uses TRBV4-2 and TRBJ2-3, with 12 bases identical to TRBD2. Germline CDR1 reads LGHNA; CDR2 reads YNFKEQ. This CDR3 is built from 16 residues. V lost 1 base and J lost 8; bases outside the gene matches: 7. Here the CDR3 DNA reads TGTGCCAGCAGCCAAGCTAGCGGGAGGGCCGGGACTACGCAGTATTTT. It is translated as CASSQASGRAGTTQYF.

This chain uses TRBV19 with TRBJ1-6, with D unclear. Trimming stripped 6 bases from V and 9 bases from J, with 12 bases between. This CDR3 contains 13 residues. Germline V lookup: CDR1 LNHDA, CDR2 SQIVND (reference sequence). The CDR3 sequence is CASSPATSSPLHF. The CDR3, as DNA: TGTGCCAGTAGCCCCGCCACGAGTTCACCCCTCCACTTT.

The CDR3: CASSAGLAGGSTGELFF. The CDR3 DNA is TGTGCCAGCAGCGCGGGACTAGCGGGAGGCTCCACCGGGGAGCTGTTTTTT. The chain has TRBV9 and TRBJ2-2, with 15 bases matching TRBD2. The germline CDR1 and CDR2 sequences are SGDLS and YYNGEE. This CDR3 region has 17 residues. V lost 3 bases, J lost 4 bases, and 4 bases stayed unmatched.

The rearrangement links TRBV19 to TRBJ1-3, with D perhaps matching TRBD1 (5 bases). Trimming pared 4 bases from V and 1 base from J, leaving 5 bases between. This CDR3 has 13 residues. The germline V gene encodes CDR1 LNHDA and CDR2 SQIVND (reference sequence). This CDR3 reads CASSTGSGNTIYF. The CDR3 DNA follows: TGTGCCAGTAGTACAGGGTCTGGAAACACCATATATTTT.

The genes are TRBV29-1 and TRBJ2-3; tentative D call: TRBD1 (6 bases). With 8 bases removed from V and 1 base from J, the gap between germline ends came to 13 bases. CDR3 length: 13 residues. Germline loops: CDR1 SQVTM, CDR2 ANQGSEA. The CDR3 loop is CSMGADGTDTQYF. CDR3 nucleotide sequence: TGCAGCATGGGGGCGGACGGCACAGATACGCAGTATTTT.

The chain carries TRBV10-3 and TRBJ2-1; D is unclear. Trimming removed 8 bases at V and 0 bases at J, with 11 bases between. Germline CDR1 is ENHRY and CDR2 is SYGVKD. The length of the CDR3 is 14 residues. The CDR3 bases are TGTGCCATCCTGCGGACGGGCTCCTACAATGAGCAGTTCTTC. It specifies CAILRTGSYNEQFF.

V and J are TRBV2 and TRBJ1-2, with D tentatively TRBD1 (5 bases). Between the trimmed V and J ends, which lost 6 bases and 5 bases, there was a span of 19 bases. This CDR3 is built from 15 residues. Germline V gene data show CDR1 as SNHLY and CDR2 as FYNNEI. The CDR3: CASSTGRGARYGYTF. The CDR3 nucleotides read TGTGCCAGCAGCACGGGTCGTGGGGCTAGGTATGGCTACACCTTC.

This rearrangement joins TRBV21-1 to TRBJ1-1. TRBV21-1 corresponds to a pseudogene. CDR3 length equals 11 residues. The DNA for the CDR3 is TGTGCCAGGATCAGGGACGGTGAAGCTTTCTTT. Encoded protein: CARIRDGEAFF.

The chain has TRBV6-1 and TRBJ1-1, with D unclear. This CDR3 region has 15 residues. The germline V gene encodes CDR1 MNHNS and CDR2 SASEGT. V dropped 1 base and J dropped 0 bases, with 9 bases sitting between them. CDR3 in DNA: TGTGCCAGCAGTGAAGATAGGGAGATGAACACTGAAGCTTTCTTT. Amino acid sequence: CASSEDREMNTEAFF.

The J gene is TRBJ2-5, the V gene TRBV9; maybe TRBD1 (5 bases). Trimming took 4 bases from V and 1 from J, leaving 11 bases between them. The CDR3 totals 14 residues. CDR1 is SGDLS and CDR2 is YYNGEE in the germline V gene. The CDR3 loop reads CASSPSGFQETQYF. CDR3 nucleotides: TGTGCCAGCAGCCCATCAGGGTTCCAAGAGACCCAGTACTTC.

The rearrangement joins TRBV7-9 to TRBJ1-2; 8 bases match TRBD1. Losses at the gene ends were 5 bases for V and 2 bases for J; bases not matched to a gene: 10. Germline V CDR1 and CDR2: SEHNR, FQNEAQ (reference sequence). This CDR3 is 16 amino acids long. CDR3 DNA sequence: TGTGCCAGCAGCCCAGCAGGACAGGGCCTGAACTATGGCTACACCTTC. Its protein product is CASSPAGQGLNYGYTF.

J is TRBJ2-5 and V is TRBV9, with TRBD2 identical over 7 bases. This CDR3 has 17 residues. The germline CDR1 and CDR2 sequences are SGDLS and YYNGEE. Germline trimming cut 0 bases from V and 7 bases from J; bases unmatched to any gene: 15. The CDR3: CASSVGWGGGGEGTQYF. CDR3 sequence (DNA): TGTGCCAGCAGCGTAGGCTGGGGGGGTGGCGGAGAGGGGACCCAGTACTTC.

V gene TRBV20-1 combines with J gene TRBJ2-3; D gene ambiguous. With 6 bases removed from V and 8 bases from J, the gap between germline ends came to 12 bases. In germline, CDR1 is DFQATT, CDR2 SNEGSKA (reference sequence). The CDR3 spans 11 residues. DNA of the CDR3: TGCAGTGCCCCGTTTTCGGGTACGCAGTATTTT. Protein sequence: CSAPFSGTQYF.

The genes are TRBV29-1 and TRBJ2-1; 8 nucleotides line up with TRBD2. Germline lookup yields CDR1 SQVTM and CDR2 ANQGSEA. V was pared by 4 bases and J by 4 bases, with 3 bases of the junction left unmatched. The CDR3 loop spans 13 amino acids. CDR3 nucleotide sequence: TGCAGCGTTGCCAGCGGGGGATACAATGAGCAGTTCTTC. Translating it yields CSVASGGYNEQFF.

The V gene is TRBV19, the J gene TRBJ1-1, with D tentatively TRBD1 (6 bases). CDR3 length: 14 amino acids. V was pared by 1 base and J by 4 bases, with 10 bases between. Germline V lookup: CDR1 LNHDA, CDR2 SQIVND (reference sequence). CDR3 residues: CASSIVRGGTEAFF. In nucleotides, the CDR3 is TGTGCCAGTAGTATAGTCAGGGGAGGCACTGAAGCTTTCTTT.

The chain combines TRBV2 with TRBJ2-1; no definite D call. This CDR3 spans 13 amino acids. V lost 5 bases, J lost 7 bases, and 12 bases lay in between. CDR1 SNHLY and CDR2 FYNNEI come from the germline V gene. Here the CDR3 DNA reads TGTGCCAGCAGTCCCCCCATGGGTAATGAGCAGTTCTTC. Residues: CASSPPMGNEQFF.

This clone is a singleton in its sample. This chain uses TRBV7-7 with TRBJ2-1; D perhaps matches TRBD1 (6 bases). Deletions cut 2 bases from V and 6 bases from J, with 11 bases between. Germline V gene sequence: CDR1 SSHAT, CDR2 FNYEAQ (reference sequence). There are 14 residues in the CDR3. As DNA, the CDR3 is TGTGCCAGCAGCTTATCGCTACAGGGCAATGAGCAGTTCTTC. It specifies CASSLSLQGNEQFF. Full variable domain (remainder filled in from reference TRBV7-7 and TRBJ2-1): GAGVSQSPRYKVTKRGQDVTLRCDPISSHATLYWYQQALGQGPEFLTYFNYEAQPDKSGLPSDRFSAERPEGSISTLTIQRTEQRDSAMYRCASSLSLQGNEQFFGPGTRLTVL.

This sequence joins TRBV25-1 and TRBJ1-1, with D possibly TRBD1 on 6 matching bases. The CDR3 length is 14 residues. The ends were cut back, 4 bases at V and 6 bases at J, with 15 bases in the middle. CDR1 and CDR2 (germline): MGHDK, SYGVNS. The DNA of the CDR3 is TGTGCCAGCAGTGGTGACACAGGGTCCGCTGAAGCTTTCTTT. Encoded protein: CASSGDTGSAEAFF. Full variable domain (outside the CDR3, taken from reference TRBV25-1 and TRBJ1-1): EADIYQTPRYLVIGTGKKITLECSQTMGHDKMYWYQQDPGMELHLIHYSYGVNSTEKGDLSSESTVSRIRTEHFPLTLESARPSHTSQYLCASSGDTGSAEAFFGQGTRLTVV.

The chain recombines TRBV6-1 with TRBJ1-4; TRBD1 might be the D (6 bases). This CDR3 comprises 14 residues. From germline, CDR1 is MNHNS and CDR2 SASEGT. V was cut by 6 bases and J by 6 bases, with 14 bases left in between. CDR3 sequence reads: CASRMDSLHEKLFF. The DNA for the CDR3 is TGTGCCAGCAGAATGGACAGCCTGCATGAAAAACTGTTTTTT.

The CDR3 DNA sequence: TGCAGCGTCGACTCGGGGAGCACAGATACGCAGTATTTT. The encoded protein is CSVDSGSTDTQYF. The V and J genes are TRBV29-1 and TRBJ2-3; tentatively, D is TRBD2 (5 bases). This CDR3 has 13 residues. Trimming took off 6 bases at V and 0 bases at J, with 10 bases between the two ends. Per the germline V gene, CDR1 is SQVTM and CDR2 is ANQGSEA.

This chain uses TRBV18 with TRBJ1-6; D may be TRBD1 (5 bases). V was trimmed by 1 base and J by 7 bases, leaving 11 bases between them. Germline loops: CDR1 KGHSH, CDR2 LQKENI. The CDR3 has 15 residues. The CDR3 nucleotides read TGTGCCAGCTCACCACAGGGGTTGGGGAATTCACCCCTCCACTTT. Protein: CASSPQGLGNSPLHF.

The rearrangement joins TRBV7-9 to TRBJ2-4, with 14 bases that match TRBD2. V shed 4 bases and J 1 base; nucleotides not matched to a gene: 6. The CDR3 contains 18 residues. The germline V gene encodes CDR1 SEHNR and CDR2 FQNEAQ (reference sequence). The chain's CDR3 is CASSSGTSGGAAKNIQYF. The CDR3 region has the DNA TGTGCCAGCAGCTCGGGGACTAGCGGGGGCGCGGCCAAAAACATTCAGTACTTC.

V gene TRBV11-2 combines with J gene TRBJ1-4, with D possibly being TRBD1 (6 bases). The V gene lost 6 bases and the J gene lost 5 bases, with 13 bases spanning the gap. This CDR3 has 14 residues. Germline loops: CDR1 SGHAT, CDR2 FQNNGV. In nucleotides, the CDR3 is TGTGCCAGCAGACCTCAGGGGTACAATGAAAAACTGTTTTTT. Residues: CASRPQGYNEKLFF. Using reference TRBV11-2 and TRBJ1-4 for the parts outside the CDR3, the full variable domain is EAGVAQSPRYKIIEKRQSVAFWCNPISGHATLYWYQQILGQGPKLLIQFQNNGVVDDSQLPKDRFSAERLKGVDSTLKIQPAKLEDSAVYLCASRPQGYNEKLFFGSGTQLSVL.

The genes are TRBV5-4 and TRBJ2-1; D perhaps matches TRBD2 (6 bases). The CDR3 is 12 amino acids. Germline CDR1 and CDR2: SGHNT and YYREEE (reference sequence). Between the trimmed V and J ends, which lost 4 bases and 8 bases, there was a span of 10 bases. This chain's CDR3 is CASSLIADEQFF. Written as DNA, the CDR3 is TGTGCCAGCAGCCTTATAGCGGATGAGCAGTTCTTC.

This clone was picked up one time. The chain links TRBV11-2 to TRBJ2-7; TRBD2 matches at 11 bases. The CDR3 runs 17 residues. CDR1 and CDR2 (germline): SGHAT, FQNNGV. J lost 0 bases, V lost 7 bases, and 11 bases had no gene match. CDR3 bases: TGTGCCAGCACACAACGATCGGGACTAGCGGACTCCTACGAGCAGTACTTC. This encodes CASTQRSGLADSYEQYF.

The chain is built from TRBV6-5 and TRBJ1-3; no reliable D call. V lost 0 bases to trimming and J lost 0 bases, with 9 bases between them. This CDR3 has 16 residues. The germline gives CDR1 MNHEY, CDR2 SVGAGI. The CDR3 nucleotides are TGTGCCAGCAGTTACTCTTCCGTCAGCTCTGGAAACACCATATATTTT. This encodes CASSYSSVSSGNTIYF.